Described below is a single T cell receptor (beta chain) sequence and its context. Its antigen is as yet unknown. This sample is drawn from a study of cytomegalovirus exposure and HLA in healthy donors. Study-wide results and caveats: Associated with cytomegalovirus, according to the listing, were 170 or so TCR beta chains. What was likely a sequencing artifact was a cluster of highly shared sequence variants.

Both 60 Vbeta primers and 13 Jbeta primers went into the PCR. Sequencing used immunoSEQ multiplex PCR; TCRdb keeps in-frame clones, though not all of them. The sample has 65,000 to 85,000 clones. Though nominally healthy at sampling, donors likely had unrecorded immune exposures. Losses at the gene ends were 5 bases for V and 6 bases for J; bases not matched to a gene: 5. CDR1 and CDR2 (germline): MNHEY, SMNVEV (reference sequence). The CDR3 length is 14 residues. This receptor was identified in a female donor in good health and CMV-seropositive. This sequence joins TRBV27 and TRBJ1-5; 9 nucleotides agree with TRBD1. What was sequenced was PBMCs. The chain's CDR3 is CASSVTGGGQPQHF. As DNA, the CDR3 is TGTGCCAGCAGTGTAACAGGGGGCGGTCAGCCCCAGCATTTT.